This passage covers 6 T cell receptor beta chains from one sample sequenced in a study of shared clonotypes between healthy human individuals. Assay: immunoSEQ multiplex PCR; the TCRdb copy retains only in-frame clones and omits some. The sample gives under 1,100,000 clones, 70% to 80% of which show up once; over 1.3% is in the top ten. The source material was memory CD4+ T cells sorted from blood. Regarding subset: CD45RA-negative fraction. These receptors were taken from a man aged 18 to 29 in good health.

This chain uses TRBV6-5 with TRBJ2-7; D is possibly TRBD1 or TRBD2 (6 bases each). V was shortened by 8 bases and J by 5 bases, with 13 bases between the two germline ends. The CDR3 is 12 amino acids. Germline loops: CDR1 MNHEY, CDR2 SVGAGI. The CDR3 reads CASLGAGHEQYF. The CDR3 DNA is TGTGCCAGCCTGGGGGCGGGGCACGAGCAGTACTTC.

The genes are TRBV10-2 and TRBJ2-7; 7 positions match TRBD1. Trimming cost V 1 base and J 4 bases; bases outside gene matches: 16. CDR1 WSHSY and CDR2 SAAADI come from the germline V gene. The CDR3 totals 18 residues. The CDR3 region has the DNA TGCGCCAGCAGTGAGTGGATGGTGGCGACAGGGACAGTTTACGAGCAGTACTTC. Protein product: CASSEWMVATGTVYEQYF.

V usage is TRBV4-1 and J usage is TRBJ2-1, with 9 bases fitting TRBD2. This CDR3 contains 16 residues. V shed 3 bases and J 7 bases; nucleotides not matched to a gene: 10. Germline V gene data show CDR1 as MGHRA and CDR2 as YSYEKL. This CDR3 is CASSHPTSGRGNEQFF. DNA for the CDR3: TGCGCCAGCAGCCATCCGACTAGCGGCCGTGGGAATGAGCAGTTCTTC.

This clone showed up many times. The chain has TRBV5-1 and TRBJ2-1; 10 bases are a match to TRBD1. Germline lookup yields CDR1 SGHRS and CDR2 YFSETQ. The CDR3 loop spans 14 amino acids. The V gene end was trimmed by 4 bases and the J gene end by 5 bases; junction bases not matched to a gene: 3. This CDR3 reads CASSTDRGHNEQFF. For the CDR3, the DNA is TGCGCCAGCAGCACCGACAGGGGGCACAATGAGCAGTTCTTC.

The genes are TRBV19 and TRBJ2-2; the match to TRBD2 covers 14 bases. The J segment lost 2 bases and the V segment lost 0 bases, leaving 8 bases of the junction unmatched. From germline, CDR1 is LNHDA and CDR2 SQIVND (reference sequence). The CDR3 is made up of 20 amino acids. As DNA, the CDR3 is TGTGCCAGTAGTATAGATACGCGACTAGCGGGAGGGCCCAACACCGGGGAGCTGTTTTTT. Residues: CASSIDTRLAGGPNTGELFF.

The chain links TRBV19 to TRBJ2-5; 11 nucleotides match TRBD2. CDR1 and CDR2 from the germline V gene are LNHDA and SQIVND (reference sequence). V shed 5 bases and J 4 bases; nucleotides not matched to a gene: 6. The CDR3 has 15 residues. This CDR3 is CASSLLTSGIETQYF. The CDR3 DNA sequence: TGTGCCAGTAGTTTATTGACTAGCGGGATAGAGACCCAGTACTTC.